The rows below give T cell receptor beta chains drawn from one sample of a study of blood T cell repertoires in COVID-19. Sequencing used immunoSEQ multiplex PCR; TCRdb keeps in-frame clones, though not all of them. The top ten clones hold 0.95% to 1.1% of a sample with roughly 380,000 clones, roughly 86% of them seen once. Specimen: PBMCs or T cells enriched from blood (not recorded which). The receptors derive from a woman in her twenties or thirties who had been exposed to COVID-19. CDR3s include the opening cysteine and the closing phenylalanine or tryptophan. Each record gives: J gene, clone size, D gene, V gene, CDR3 DNA, CDR3 protein. A D gene is named only where the DNA matches it firmly. The size of a clone is reported for some rows only, either as once, few or many, or as a class for expanded clones.

TRBJ2-5 | - | - | TRBV29-1 | TGCAGCGTTGAAGTCAGGGGTGTAGAGACCCAGTACTTC | CSVEVRGVETQYF
TRBJ2-7 | once | TRBD1 | TRBV10-3 | TGTGCCATGCCGGACAGGGTACCCTACGAGCAGTACTTC | CAMPDRVPYEQYF
TRBJ2-3 | - | TRBD2 | TRBV29-1 | TGCAGCGCTGAGGGACTAGGGTACACGCAGTATTTT | CSAEGLGYTQYF
TRBJ2-7 | - | - | TRBV5-6 | TGTGCCAGCCGAAGAAGAGGCGAGCAGTACTTC | CASRRRGEQYF
TRBJ2-7 | few | - | TRBV3-1/TRBV3-2 | TGTGCCAGCAGCCAAGATCTATACGAGCAGTACTTC | CASSQDLYEQYF
TRBJ1-4 | - | - | TRBV2 | TGTGCCAGCAGTGAAAGGACCGTCCCATCGGACACAACTAATGAAAAACTGTTTTTT | CASSERTVPSDTTNEKLFF
TRBJ2-7 | - | TRBD2 | TRBV19 | TGTGCCAGTAGTGACGCTGCGACTAGCGGGGGATCCTACGAGCAGTACTTC | CASSDAATSGGSYEQYF
TRBJ1-4 | - | - | TRBV19 | TGTGCCAGTAGTATAGAATTGGCAGGGATTAATGAAAAACTGTTTTTT | CASSIELAGINEKLFF
TRBJ1-1 | - | - | TRBV11-2 | TGTGCCAGCAGCTTCACCGGGACATCTGGAAAGGGAACTGAAGCTTTCTTT | CASSFTGTSGKGTEAFF
TRBJ1-6 | - | - | TRBV7-9 | TGTGCCAGCAGCTTATCGGGGGGCGGCTCACCCCTCCACTTT | CASSLSGGGSPLHF
TRBJ2-3 | - | - | TRBV15 | TGTGCCACCAGCAGATCAGGTCCGCTTCCCAGCACAGATACGCAGTATTTT | CATSRSGPLPSTDTQYF
TRBJ2-3 | - | - | TRBV28 | TGTGCCAGCAGCTATGGGCCGGCATCCCTTGAGGATACGCAGTATTTT | CASSYGPASLEDTQYF
TRBJ2-1 | - | - | TRBV19 | TGTGCCAGTAGTATTGCAGGCACAGGAGACAATGAGCAGTTCTTC | CASSIAGTGDNEQFF
TRBJ2-7 | once | TRBD2 | TRBV6-5 | TGTGCCAGCAGTTACTCTGGGACTAGCTTGCTATTT | CASSYSGTSLLF
TRBJ2-7 | - | TRBD2 | TRBV9 | TGTGCCAGCAGCGAGTCGGGACTAGCGGCCGAGCAGTACTTC | CASSESGLAAEQYF
TRBJ1-2 | - | - | TRBV7-9 | TGTGCCAGCAGCTTATATAGGGGCGGCGTAGGGGAAAAAGACTATGGCTACACCTTC | CASSLYRGGVGEKDYGYTF
TRBJ1-5 | few | TRBD1 | TRBV10-2 | TGCGCCAGCAGTACGGGACAGGGGTGGAATAGCAATCAGCCCCAGCATTTT | CASSTGQGWNSNQPQHF
TRBJ1-5 | few | TRBD1 | TRBV18 | TGTGCCAGCTCACCATTGTCAGGACAGGGAAACCAGCCCCAGCATTTT | CASSPLSGQGNQPQHF
TRBJ1-1 | few | TRBD1 | TRBV18 | TGTGCCAGCTCACCCGGACAGGCGAACACTGAAGCTTTCTTT | CASSPGQANTEAFF